The TCR beta chain under discussion was sequenced for a study of T cell responses to AZD1222 COVID-19 vaccine. Study-level findings and limits: Donors skewed white British and female; clonal diversity was possibly underestimated. Seropositivity was recorded at baseline in only 6 or 7 AZD1222 recipients.

Concerning this clone: Its specificity is unknown.

This CDR3 is built from 15 residues. Trimming at V came to 4 bases and at J to 5 bases, leaving 8 bases not matched to a gene. Per germline, CDR1 MNHEY and CDR2 SMNVEV (reference sequence). TCRdb keeps only in-frame clones here, not all; method: immunoSEQ multiplex PCR. The table shows about 120,000 clones, with 88% occurring only once. Sequencing was performed on peripheral blood, taken on day 0 of AZD1222 vaccination. The sequence came from an adult in good health. The chain has TRBV27 and TRBJ2-7, with 10 nucleotides matching TRBD1. The CDR3 nucleotides read TGTGCCAGCAGTTCATCCCGACAGGGGGCCAACGAGCAGTACTTC. This translates into CASSSSRQGANEQYF.